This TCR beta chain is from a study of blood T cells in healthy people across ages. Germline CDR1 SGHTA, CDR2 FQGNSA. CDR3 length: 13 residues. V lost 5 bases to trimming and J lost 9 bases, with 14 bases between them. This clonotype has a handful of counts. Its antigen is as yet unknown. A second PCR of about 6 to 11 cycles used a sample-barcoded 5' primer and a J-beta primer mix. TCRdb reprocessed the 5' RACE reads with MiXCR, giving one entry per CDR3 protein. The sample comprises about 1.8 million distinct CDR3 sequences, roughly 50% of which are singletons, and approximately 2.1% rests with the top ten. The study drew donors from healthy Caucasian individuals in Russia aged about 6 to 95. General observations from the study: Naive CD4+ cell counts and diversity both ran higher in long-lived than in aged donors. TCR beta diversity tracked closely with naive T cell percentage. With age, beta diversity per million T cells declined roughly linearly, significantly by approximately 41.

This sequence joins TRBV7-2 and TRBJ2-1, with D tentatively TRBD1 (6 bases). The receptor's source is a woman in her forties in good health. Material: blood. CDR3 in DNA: TGTGCCAGCAGCGGGGACAAGCAGGGTGAGCAGTTCTTC. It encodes CASSGDKQGEQFF.